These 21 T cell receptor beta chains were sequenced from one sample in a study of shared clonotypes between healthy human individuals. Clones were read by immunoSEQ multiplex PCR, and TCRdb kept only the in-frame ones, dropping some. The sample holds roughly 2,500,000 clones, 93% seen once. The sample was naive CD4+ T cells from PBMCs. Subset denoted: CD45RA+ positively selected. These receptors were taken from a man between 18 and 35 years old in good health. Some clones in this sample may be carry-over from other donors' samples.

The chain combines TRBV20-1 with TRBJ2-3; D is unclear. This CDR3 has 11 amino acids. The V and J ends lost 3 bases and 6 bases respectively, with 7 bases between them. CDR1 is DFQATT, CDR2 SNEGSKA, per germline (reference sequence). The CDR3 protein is CSASYGDTQYF. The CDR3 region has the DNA TGCAGTGCTAGTTACGGGGATACGCAGTATTTT.

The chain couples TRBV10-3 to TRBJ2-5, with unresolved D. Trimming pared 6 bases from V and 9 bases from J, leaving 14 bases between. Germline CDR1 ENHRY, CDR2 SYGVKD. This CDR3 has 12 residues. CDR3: CAIRDLTEAQYF. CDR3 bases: TGTGCCATCAGGGACCTGACCGAAGCCCAGTACTTC.

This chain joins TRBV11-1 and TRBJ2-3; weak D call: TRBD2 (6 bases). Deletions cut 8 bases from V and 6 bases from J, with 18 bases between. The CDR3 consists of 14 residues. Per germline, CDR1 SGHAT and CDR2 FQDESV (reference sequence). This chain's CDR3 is CASPPPGVLDTQYF. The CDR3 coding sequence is TGTGCCAGCCCCCCCCCGGGGGTGTTGGATACGCAGTATTTT.

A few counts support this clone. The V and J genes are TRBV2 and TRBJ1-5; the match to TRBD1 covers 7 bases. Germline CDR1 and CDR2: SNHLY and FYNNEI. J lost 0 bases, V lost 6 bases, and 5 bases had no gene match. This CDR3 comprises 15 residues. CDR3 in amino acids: CASRQTGTSNQPQHF. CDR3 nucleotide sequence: TGTGCCAGCAGGCAGACAGGGACTAGCAATCAGCCCCAGCATTTT.

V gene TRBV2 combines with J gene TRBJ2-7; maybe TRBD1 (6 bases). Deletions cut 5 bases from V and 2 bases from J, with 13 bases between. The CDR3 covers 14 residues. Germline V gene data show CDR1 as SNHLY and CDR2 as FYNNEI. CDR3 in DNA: TGTGCCAGCAGTATACAGGGTGGCCCCTACGAGCAGTACTTC. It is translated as CASSIQGGPYEQYF.

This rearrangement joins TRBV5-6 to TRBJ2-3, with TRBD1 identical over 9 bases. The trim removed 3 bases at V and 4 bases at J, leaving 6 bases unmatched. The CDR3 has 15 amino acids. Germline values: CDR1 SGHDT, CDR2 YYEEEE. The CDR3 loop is CASSSLQGAADTQYF. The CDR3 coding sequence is TGTGCCAGCAGCTCGTTACAGGGGGCCGCAGATACGCAGTATTTT.

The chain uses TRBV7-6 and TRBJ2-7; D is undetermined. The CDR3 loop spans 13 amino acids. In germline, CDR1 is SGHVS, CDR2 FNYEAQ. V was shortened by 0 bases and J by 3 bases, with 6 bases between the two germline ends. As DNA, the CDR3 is TGTGCCAGCAGCTTAGCTGAAAACTACGAGCAGTACTTC. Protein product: CASSLAENYEQYF. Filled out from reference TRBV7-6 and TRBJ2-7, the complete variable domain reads GAGVSQSPRYKVTKRGQDVALRCDPISGHVSLYWYRQALGQGPEFLTYFNYEAQQDKSGLPNDRFSAERPEGSISTLTIQRTEQRDSAMYRCASSLAENYEQYFGPGTRLTVT.

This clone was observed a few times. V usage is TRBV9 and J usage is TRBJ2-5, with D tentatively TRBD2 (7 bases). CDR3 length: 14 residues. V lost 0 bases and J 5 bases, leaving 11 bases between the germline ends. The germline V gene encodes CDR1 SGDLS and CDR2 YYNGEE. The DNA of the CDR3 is TGTGCCAGCAGCGTAGTGGGGGGGCTGGAGACCCAGTACTTC. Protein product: CASSVVGGLETQYF.

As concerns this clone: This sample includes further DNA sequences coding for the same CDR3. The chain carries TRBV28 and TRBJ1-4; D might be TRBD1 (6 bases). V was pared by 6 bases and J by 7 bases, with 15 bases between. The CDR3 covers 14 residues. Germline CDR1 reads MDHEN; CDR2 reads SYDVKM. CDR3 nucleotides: TGTGCCAGCAGCTCTGGGGGGGCGGGTGAAAAACTGTTTTTT. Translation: CASSSGGAGEKLFF.

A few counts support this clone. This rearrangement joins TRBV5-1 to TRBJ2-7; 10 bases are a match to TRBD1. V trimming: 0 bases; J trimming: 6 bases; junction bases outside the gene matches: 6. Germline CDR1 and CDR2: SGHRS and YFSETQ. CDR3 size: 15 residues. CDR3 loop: CASSLASGTGAEQYF. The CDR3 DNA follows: TGCGCCAGCAGCTTGGCGTCCGGGACAGGGGCCGAGCAGTACTTC.

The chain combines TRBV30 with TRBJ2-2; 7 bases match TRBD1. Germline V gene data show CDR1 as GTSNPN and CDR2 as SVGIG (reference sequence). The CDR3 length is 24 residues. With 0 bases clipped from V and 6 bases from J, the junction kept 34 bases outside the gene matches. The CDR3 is CAWSVSWAWVYRDSNFMGAGELFF. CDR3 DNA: TGTGCCTGGAGTGTAAGCTGGGCCTGGGTGTACCGGGACAGTAATTTTATGGGCGCCGGGGAGCTGTTTTTT. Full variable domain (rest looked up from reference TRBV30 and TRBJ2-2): SQTIHQWPATLVQPVGSPLSLECTVEGTSNPNLYWYRQAAGRGLQLLFYSVGIGQISSEVPQNLSASRPQDRQFILSSKKLLLSDSGFYLCAWSVSWAWVYRDSNFMGAGELFFGEGSRLTVL.

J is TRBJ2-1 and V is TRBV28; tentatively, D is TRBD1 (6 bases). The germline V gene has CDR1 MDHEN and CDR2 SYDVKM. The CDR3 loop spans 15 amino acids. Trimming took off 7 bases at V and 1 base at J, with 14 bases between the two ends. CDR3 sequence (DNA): TGTGCCAGCACCTCCCGGGACATGTCCTACAATGAGCAGTTCTTC. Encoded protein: CASTSRDMSYNEQFF.

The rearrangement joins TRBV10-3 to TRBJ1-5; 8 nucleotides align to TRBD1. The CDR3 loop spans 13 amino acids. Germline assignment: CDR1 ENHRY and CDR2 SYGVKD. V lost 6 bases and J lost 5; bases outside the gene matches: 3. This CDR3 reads CAIRGTGDQPQHF. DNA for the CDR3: TGTGCCATCAGAGGGACAGGCGATCAGCCCCAGCATTTT.

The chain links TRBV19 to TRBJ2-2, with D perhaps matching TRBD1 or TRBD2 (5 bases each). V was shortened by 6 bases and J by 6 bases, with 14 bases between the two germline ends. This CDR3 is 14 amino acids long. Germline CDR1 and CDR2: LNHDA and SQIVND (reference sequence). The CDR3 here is CASSEGRAAGELFF. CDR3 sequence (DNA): TGTGCCAGTAGCGAGGGACGGGCGGCCGGGGAGCTGTTTTTT.

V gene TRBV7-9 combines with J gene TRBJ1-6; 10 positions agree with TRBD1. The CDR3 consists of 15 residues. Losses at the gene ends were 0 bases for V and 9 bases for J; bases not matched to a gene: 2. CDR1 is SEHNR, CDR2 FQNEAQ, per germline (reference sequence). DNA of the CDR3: TGTGCCAGCAGCTTAGCGACAGGGGGCTTTTCACCCCTCCACTTT. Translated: CASSLATGGFSPLHF.

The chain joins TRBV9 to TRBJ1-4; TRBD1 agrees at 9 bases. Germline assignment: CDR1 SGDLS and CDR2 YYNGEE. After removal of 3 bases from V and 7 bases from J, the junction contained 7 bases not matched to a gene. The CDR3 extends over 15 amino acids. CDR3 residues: CASSGATGGTEKLFF. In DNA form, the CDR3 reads TGTGCCAGCAGCGGCGCGACAGGGGGGACTGAAAAACTGTTTTTT.

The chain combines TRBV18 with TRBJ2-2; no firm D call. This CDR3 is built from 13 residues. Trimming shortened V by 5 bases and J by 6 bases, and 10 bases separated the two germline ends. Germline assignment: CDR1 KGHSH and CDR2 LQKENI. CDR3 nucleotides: TGTGCCAGCTCAAGGTCCAGCTCCGGGGAGCTGTTTTTT. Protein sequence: CASSRSSSGELFF.

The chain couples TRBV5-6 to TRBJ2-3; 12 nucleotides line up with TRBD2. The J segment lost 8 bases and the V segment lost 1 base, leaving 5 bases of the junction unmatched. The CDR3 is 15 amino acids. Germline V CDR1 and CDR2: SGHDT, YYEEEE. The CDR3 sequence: CASSLPLAGGGTQYF. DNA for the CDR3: TGTGCCAGCAGCTTGCCACTAGCGGGAGGTGGTACGCAGTATTTT.

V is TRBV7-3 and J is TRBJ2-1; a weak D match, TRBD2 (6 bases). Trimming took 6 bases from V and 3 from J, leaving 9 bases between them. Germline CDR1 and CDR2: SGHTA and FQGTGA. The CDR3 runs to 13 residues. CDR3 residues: CASRLDYYNEQFF. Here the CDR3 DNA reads TGTGCCAGCAGACTGGACTACTACAATGAGCAGTTCTTC.

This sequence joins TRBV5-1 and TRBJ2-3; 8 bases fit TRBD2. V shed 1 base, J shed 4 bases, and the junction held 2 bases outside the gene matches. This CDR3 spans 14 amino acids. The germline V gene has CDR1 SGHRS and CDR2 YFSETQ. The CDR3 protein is CASSLFGRADTQYF. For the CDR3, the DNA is TGCGCCAGCAGCTTGTTCGGGAGGGCAGATACGCAGTATTTT.

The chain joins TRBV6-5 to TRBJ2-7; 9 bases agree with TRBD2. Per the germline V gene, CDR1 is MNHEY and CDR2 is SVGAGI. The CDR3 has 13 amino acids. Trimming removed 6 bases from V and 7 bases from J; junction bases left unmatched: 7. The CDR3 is CASRISGGGEQYF. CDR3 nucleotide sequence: TGTGCCAGCAGGATTAGCGGGGGAGGGGAGCAGTACTTC.